The clone carrying this TCR beta chain was found once. Its antigen is currently unknown. Clones were sequenced by immunoSEQ multiplex PCR, and TCRdb holds only the in-frame ones, with some missing. Found here are some 1,100 clones, approximately 70% of them singletons; the top ten hold roughly two thirds. The record originates from a study of stem cell transplantation in POMP-related autoinflammatory disease. About the study: Impaired MHC class I-dependent CD8+ differentiation was hypothesized from defective thymoproteasomes.

The study, taken as a whole, reports: Across all analyzed T-cell subsets, patients with PRAID tended toward reduced diversity and increased clonality.

This CDR3 region has 14 residues. CDR1 and CDR2 (germline): MNHEY, SVGAGI. V gave up 8 bases and J gave up 2 bases; unmatched junction bases: 5. Sequencing used CD8+ T cells from PBMCs. The rearrangement links TRBV6-5 to TRBJ2-1, with TRBD2 matching over 8 bases. The TCR was taken from a human donor in good health. CDR3 loop: CASGGLGAYNEQFF. Here the CDR3 DNA reads TGTGCCAGCGGGGGACTAGGGGCCTACAATGAGCAGTTCTTC.